The entry below describes one TCR beta chain. V lost 4 bases to trimming and J lost 1 base, with 13 bases between them. This CDR3 comprises 16 residues. CDR1 is SGHTA, CDR2 FQGTGA, per germline. The source of the sample is a study of control samples from healthy donors and cancer patients. Sequencing used immunoSEQ multiplex PCR; TCRdb keeps in-frame clones, though not all of them. Here the sample spans about 180,000 clones, 85% to 95% being singletons. This sequence originates from a man aged 25-40 years in good health. V gene TRBV7-3 combines with J gene TRBJ2-2; D is uncertain. Sequenced input: blood. The CDR3, as DNA: TGTGCCAGCAGCTCTGGGGTGGAGCGGAACACCGGGGAGCTGTTTTTT. It yields the protein CASSSGVERNTGELFF.